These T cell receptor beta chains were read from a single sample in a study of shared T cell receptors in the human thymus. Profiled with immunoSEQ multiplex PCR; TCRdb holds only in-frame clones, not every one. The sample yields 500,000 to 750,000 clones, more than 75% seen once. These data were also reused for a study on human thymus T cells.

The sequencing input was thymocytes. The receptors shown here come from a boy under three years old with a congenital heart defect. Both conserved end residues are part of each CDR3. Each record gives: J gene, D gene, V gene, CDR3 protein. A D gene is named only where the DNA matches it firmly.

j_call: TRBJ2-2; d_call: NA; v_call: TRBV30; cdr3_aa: CAWSAVEFPGELFF
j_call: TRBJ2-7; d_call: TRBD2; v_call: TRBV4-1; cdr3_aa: CASSQAGTSGTEQYF
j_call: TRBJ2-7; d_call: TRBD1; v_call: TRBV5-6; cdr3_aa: CAGSPGTGAYEQYF
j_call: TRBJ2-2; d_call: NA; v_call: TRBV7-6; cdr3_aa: CASSLLAGVGSGELFF
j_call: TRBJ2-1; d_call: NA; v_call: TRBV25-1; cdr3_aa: CASSVYSDEQFF
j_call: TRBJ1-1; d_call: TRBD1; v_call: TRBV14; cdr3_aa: CASSARDRGENTEAFF
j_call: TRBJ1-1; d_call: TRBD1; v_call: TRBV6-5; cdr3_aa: CASSYTGETEAFF
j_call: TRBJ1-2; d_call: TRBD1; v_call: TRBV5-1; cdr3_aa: CASSSGQGFGYGYTF
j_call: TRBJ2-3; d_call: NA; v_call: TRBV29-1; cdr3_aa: CSVDGAQRGTDTQYF
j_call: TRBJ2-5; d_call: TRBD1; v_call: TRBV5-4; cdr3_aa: CASSSGQEEETQYF
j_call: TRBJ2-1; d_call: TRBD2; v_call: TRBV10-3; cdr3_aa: CANLPSGTSNEQFF
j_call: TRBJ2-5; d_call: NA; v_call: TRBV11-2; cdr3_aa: CASSTAQGGETQYF
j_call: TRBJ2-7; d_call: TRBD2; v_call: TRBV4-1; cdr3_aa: CASSPSSGSTYEQYF
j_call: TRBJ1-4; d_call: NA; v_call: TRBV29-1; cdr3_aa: CSVERGGNEKLFF
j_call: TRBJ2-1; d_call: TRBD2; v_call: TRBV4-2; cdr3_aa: CASSQDPGLASYNEQFF
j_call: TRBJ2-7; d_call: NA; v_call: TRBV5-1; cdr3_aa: CASSLDNGVDRAYEQYF
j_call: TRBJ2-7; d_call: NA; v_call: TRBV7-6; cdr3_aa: CASSLAERGRFGSHEQYF
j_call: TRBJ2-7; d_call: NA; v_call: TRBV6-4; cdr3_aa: CASSDGCVRRSAPYEQYF
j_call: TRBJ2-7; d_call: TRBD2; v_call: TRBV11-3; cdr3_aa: CASSLEAFRVQGTSDYEQYF
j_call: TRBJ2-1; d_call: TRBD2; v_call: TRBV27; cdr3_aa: CASSLGTSWNEQFF
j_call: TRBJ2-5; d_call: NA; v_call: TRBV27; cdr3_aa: CASSLSGDTILQETQYF
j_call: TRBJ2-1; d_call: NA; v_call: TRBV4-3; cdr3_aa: CASSQAGSLGNEQFF
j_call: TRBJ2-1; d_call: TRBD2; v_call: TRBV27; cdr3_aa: CASSLMGLGSNEQFF
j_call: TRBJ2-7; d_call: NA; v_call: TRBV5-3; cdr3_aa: CARSRPRTASYEQYF
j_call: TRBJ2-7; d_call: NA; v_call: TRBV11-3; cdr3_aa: CASSDSSRYEQYF
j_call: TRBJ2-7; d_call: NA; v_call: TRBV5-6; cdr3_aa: CASSWLPAGCSWYEQYF
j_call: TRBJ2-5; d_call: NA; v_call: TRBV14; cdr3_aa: CASSQGFSQETQYF
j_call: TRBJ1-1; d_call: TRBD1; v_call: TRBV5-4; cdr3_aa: CASSLTTGGNTEAFF
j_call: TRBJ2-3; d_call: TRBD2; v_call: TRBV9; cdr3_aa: CASSVEGRENSDTQYF
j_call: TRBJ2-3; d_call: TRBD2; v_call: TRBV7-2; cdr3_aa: CASSSTLLAGRTDTQYF
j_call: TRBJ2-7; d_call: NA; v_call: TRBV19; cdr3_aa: CASSIKLSYEQYF
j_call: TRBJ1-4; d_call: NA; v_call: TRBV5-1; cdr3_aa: CASSPGWGANEKLFF
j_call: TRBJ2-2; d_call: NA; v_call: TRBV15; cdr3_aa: CATSSPGDTGELFF
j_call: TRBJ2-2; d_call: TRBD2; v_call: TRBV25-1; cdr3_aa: CASSEPPGLAGVTGELFF
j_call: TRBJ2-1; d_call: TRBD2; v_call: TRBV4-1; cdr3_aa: CASSQAGLAGSYNEQFF
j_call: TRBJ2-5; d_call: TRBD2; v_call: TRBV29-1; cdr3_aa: CSVSLNRTSGKETQYF
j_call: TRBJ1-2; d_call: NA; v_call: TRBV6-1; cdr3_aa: CASRPNLSYGYTF
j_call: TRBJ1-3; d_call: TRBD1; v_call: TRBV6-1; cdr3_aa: CASSTGQGVGNTIYF
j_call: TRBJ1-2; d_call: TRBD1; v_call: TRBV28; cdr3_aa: CASSDRQGGPPYGYTF
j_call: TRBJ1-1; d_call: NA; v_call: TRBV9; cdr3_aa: CASSANRDNPWAFF
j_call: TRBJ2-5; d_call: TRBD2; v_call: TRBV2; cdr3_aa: CASSATSGTETQYF
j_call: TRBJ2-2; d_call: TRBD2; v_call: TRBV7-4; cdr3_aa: CASRADTGTKDTGELFF
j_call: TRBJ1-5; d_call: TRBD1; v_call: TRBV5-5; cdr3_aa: CASSDRDRGRDSNQPQHF
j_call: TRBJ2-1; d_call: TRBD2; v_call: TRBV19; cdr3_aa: CASTLGPSGRAFYNEQFF
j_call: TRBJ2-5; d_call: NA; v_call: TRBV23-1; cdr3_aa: CAPDSRETQYF
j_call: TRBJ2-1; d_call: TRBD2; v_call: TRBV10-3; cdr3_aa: CAISTSGPHNEQFF
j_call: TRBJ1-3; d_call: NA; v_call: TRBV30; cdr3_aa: CAWSPGDVANTIYF
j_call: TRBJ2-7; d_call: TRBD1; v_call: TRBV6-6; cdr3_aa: CASSSGTGGPYEQYF
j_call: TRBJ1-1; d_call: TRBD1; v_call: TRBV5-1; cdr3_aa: CASSLQRGQGNTEAFF
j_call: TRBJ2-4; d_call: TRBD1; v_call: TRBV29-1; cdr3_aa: CSVGGQDNKNIQYF
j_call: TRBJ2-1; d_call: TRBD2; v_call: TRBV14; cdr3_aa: CASSQEEKGLRREGSFNEQFF
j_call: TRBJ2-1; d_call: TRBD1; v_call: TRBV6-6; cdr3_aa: CASRGQGSYNEQFF
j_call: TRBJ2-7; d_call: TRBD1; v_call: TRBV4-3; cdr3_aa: CASSQGRGQGSYEQYF
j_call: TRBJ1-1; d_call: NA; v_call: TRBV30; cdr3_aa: CACWQGGNEAFF
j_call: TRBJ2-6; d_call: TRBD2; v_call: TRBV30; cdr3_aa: CAWRLRPGLAGAGANVLTF
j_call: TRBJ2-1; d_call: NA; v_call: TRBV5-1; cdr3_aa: CASSFGSSYNEQFF
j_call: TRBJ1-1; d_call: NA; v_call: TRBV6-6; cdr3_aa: CASRGFGGDGPSIPF